One sample yielded the 6 T cell receptor beta chains listed below, sequenced in a study of cytomegalovirus exposure and HLA in healthy donors. PCR was performed using 60 Vbeta and 13 Jbeta primers. Generated by immunoSEQ multiplex PCR, the TCRdb table keeps only in-frame clones and is missing some. The repertoire holds approximately 140,000 clones, 55% to 75% seen once, with around 7.1% in the top ten. Source material: PBMCs. All receptors come from a woman aged 60-75 years in good health and CMV-seropositive.

The rearrangement joins TRBV7-9 to TRBJ2-5, with D tentatively TRBD2 (7 bases). This CDR3 has 17 residues. Trimming took off 1 base at V and 4 bases at J, with 19 bases between the two ends. Germline V lookup: CDR1 SEHNR, CDR2 FQNEAQ (reference sequence). The CDR3 nucleotides are TGTGCCAGCAGCTTAGGAGCGGGGTGGGGGGCACCAGAGACCCAGTACTTC. The encoded protein is CASSLGAGWGAPETQYF.

The V call is TRBV7-6, the J call TRBJ2-1; TRBD2 matches 15 bases. CDR1 SGHVS and CDR2 FNYEAQ come from the germline V gene. J lost 4 bases, V lost 5 bases, and 6 bases had no gene match. This CDR3 comprises 17 residues. CDR3 residues: CASSPGLAGGLYNEQFF. The CDR3 DNA sequence: TGTGCCAGCAGCCCGGGACTAGCGGGAGGCCTTTACAATGAGCAGTTCTTC.

The sample holds a few counts of this clone. The gene calls are TRBV7-3 and TRBJ2-1, with 9 bases lining up with TRBD2. Germline V lookup: CDR1 SGHTA, CDR2 FQGTGA. The CDR3 spans 12 residues. Trimming at V came to 6 bases and at J to 15 bases, leaving 9 bases not matched to a gene. The CDR3 region has the DNA TGTGCCAGCAGTCATAGCGGGAGTAGTCTGTTCTTC. Translation gives CASSHSGSSLFF.

The chain joins TRBV7-9 to TRBJ2-5; D call uncertain. The CDR3 is 11 amino acids. V lost 4 bases and J 5 bases, leaving 5 bases between the germline ends. Per the germline V gene, CDR1 is SEHNR and CDR2 is FQNEAQ (reference sequence). The CDR3 DNA reads as TGTGCCAGCAGCTCGTATGAGACCCAGTACTTC. It is translated as CASSSYETQYF.

This rearrangement joins TRBV5-1 to TRBJ2-3; 10 bases are a match to TRBD2. Germline loops: CDR1 SGHRS, CDR2 YFSETQ. The CDR3 runs to 16 residues. Trimming cost V 0 bases and J 2 bases; bases outside gene matches: 3. CDR3 bases: TGCGCCAGCAGCTTGGGTACTAGCGGGGCCACAGATACGCAGTATTTT. Translation: CASSLGTSGATDTQYF.

The V gene is TRBV19, the J gene TRBJ1-5, with TRBD1 as a possible D gene (5 bases). CDR3 size: 11 residues. CDR1 and CDR2 from the germline V gene are LNHDA and SQIVND (reference sequence). With 8 bases removed from V and 6 bases from J, the gap between germline ends came to 8 bases. The CDR3 region has the DNA TGTGCCAGTGGGGGGATTCAGCCCCAGCATTTT. It specifies CASGGIQPQHF.